The 19 T cell receptor beta chains given below trace back to one sample, sequenced in a study of blood T cells in healthy people across ages. Then a second PCR, running roughly 7 to 12 cycles, was carried out with a sample-barcoded 5' primer and a J-beta primer mix. TCRdb processed the 5' RACE reads anew with MiXCR; each CDR3 protein has one entry. The table records over a million distinct CDR3 sequences, 40% to 45% of them present only once. The specimen sequenced was blood. These receptors all stem from a woman aged 60 to 75 in good health.

The chain carries TRBV6-5 and TRBJ1-1; TRBD1 aligns across 8 bases. CDR1 MNHEY and CDR2 SVGAGI come from the germline V gene. V shed 2 bases and J 1 base; nucleotides not matched to a gene: 9. The CDR3 covers 17 residues. CDR3 sequence (DNA): TGTGCCAGCAGTTACCAAGGGCAGGGGGCGGAGAACACTGAAGCTTTCTTT. Translation gives CASSYQGQGAENTEAFF.

V and J are TRBV20-1 and TRBJ2-3, with D possibly matching TRBD2 (6 bases). The germline V and J ends were trimmed by 1 base and 7 bases, with 15 bases remaining between them. This CDR3 has 14 residues. The germline gives CDR1 DFQATT, CDR2 SNEGSKA (reference sequence). The CDR3 region is CSARGAGTINTQYF. In nucleotides, the CDR3 is TGCAGTGCTAGAGGGGCGGGAACGATAAATACGCAGTATTTT.

This clonotype appeared a few times. The chain combines TRBV6-5 with TRBJ2-3, with a tentative D call TRBD2 (5 bases). V lost 7 bases and J lost 5, with 13 bases in between. The CDR3 has 13 residues. Germline V gives CDR1 MNHEY, CDR2 SVGAGI. As DNA, the CDR3 is TGTGCCAGCAACTCGGGATCGATAGATACGCAGTATTTT. Translating gives CASNSGSIDTQYF.

The genes are TRBV11-2 and TRBJ2-7; no definite D call. The V gene's germline CDR1 is SGHAT and CDR2 FQNNGV. The CDR3 sequence is 15 residues long. V lost 5 bases to trimming and J lost 0 bases, with 14 bases between them. Written as DNA, the CDR3 is TGTGCCAGCAGCCCAGGAGACGGACGCTCCTACGAGCAGTACTTC. Its translation is CASSPGDGRSYEQYF.

The V gene is TRBV5-1, the J gene TRBJ2-5, with TRBD2 matching over 8 bases. Unmatched junction bases numbered 4, after V lost 6 bases and J lost 3 bases. The CDR3 length is 13 residues. CDR1 is SGHRS and CDR2 is YFSETQ in the germline V gene. In nucleotides, the CDR3 is TGCGCCAGCAAGGTACTAGCGGAAGAGACCCAGTACTTC. Translation: CASKVLAEETQYF.

The J gene is TRBJ2-1, the V gene TRBV3-1; D not certain. The germline CDR1 and CDR2 sequences are LGHDT and YNNKEL (reference sequence). The CDR3 spans 13 residues. V was cut by 6 bases and J by 1 base, with 7 bases left in between. The CDR3 reads CASRSTSYNEQFF. Here the CDR3 DNA reads TGTGCCAGCAGGTCCACGTCCTACAATGAGCAGTTCTTC.

The chain recombines TRBV20-1 with TRBJ1-2; possible D gene TRBD1, 5 bases. V shed 6 bases and J shed 8 bases, with 19 bases lying between them. CDR1 and CDR2 (germline): DFQATT, SNEGSKA (reference sequence). The CDR3 spans 13 residues. Here the CDR3 DNA reads TGCAGTGCGTCAGCGTGGGGGACGGGGGGCTACACCTTC. This sequence encodes CSASAWGTGGYTF.

V is TRBV25-1 and J is TRBJ1-4; 7 bases map to TRBD1. With V trimmed by 1 base and J by 6 bases, 5 bases remained unmatched. Per the germline V gene, CDR1 is MGHDK and CDR2 is SYGVNS. The CDR3 extends over 15 amino acids. The DNA of the CDR3 is TGTGCCAGCAGTGAATTTAGGGGGCAGGATGAAAAACTGTTTTTT. This encodes CASSEFRGQDEKLFF.

The chain has TRBV20-1 and TRBJ2-7, with D perhaps being TRBD1 or TRBD2 (5 bases each). This CDR3 is 14 amino acids long. Germline values: CDR1 DFQATT, CDR2 SNEGSKA (reference sequence). V lost 0 bases and J 6 bases, leaving 15 bases between the germline ends. CDR3 amino acids: CSARDPGTTLEQYF. CDR3 DNA: TGCAGTGCTAGAGATCCGGGGACGACCCTCGAGCAGTACTTC.

The CDR3 protein is CASSKFGRESDTQYF. CDR3 DNA sequence: TGTGCCAGCAGCAAATTCGGCAGGGAGTCAGATACGCAGTATTTT. The V gene is TRBV27, the J gene TRBJ2-3; D assignment may be TRBD1 or TRBD2 (5 bases each). The CDR3 is 15 amino acids. Germline V CDR1 and CDR2: MNHEY, SMNVEV (reference sequence). Trimming took 6 bases from V and 4 from J, leaving 17 bases between them.

The chain joins TRBV10-3 to TRBJ1-1; TRBD1 is a possible D gene (6 bases). Germline V CDR1 and CDR2: ENHRY, SYGVKD. The ends were cut back, 3 bases at V and 6 bases at J, with 11 bases in the middle. The CDR3 has 13 amino acids. The CDR3 protein is CAISDGQSPEAFF. The CDR3, as DNA: TGTGCCATCAGTGACGGACAGAGTCCTGAAGCTTTCTTT.

The sample holds a few counts of this clonotype. The chain combines TRBV20-1 with TRBJ2-7; a weak D match, TRBD2 (5 bases). V lost 2 bases and J lost 5, with 16 bases in between. The CDR3 consists of 14 residues. The V gene's germline CDR1 is DFQATT and CDR2 SNEGSKA (reference sequence). CDR3 in amino acids: CSARKAGTGDEQYF. The CDR3 DNA is TGCAGTGCTAGAAAGGCGGGCACTGGGGACGAGCAGTACTTC.

This clonotype has only a few counts. This sequence joins TRBV6-6 and TRBJ2-3; no clear D gene. The CDR3 sequence is 15 residues long. Germline V gene data show CDR1 as MNHNY and CDR2 as SVGAGI (reference sequence). The V end was cut by 6 bases, the J end by 0 bases, with 13 bases between. CDR3: CASSLDRASTDTQYF. CDR3 DNA sequence: TGTGCCAGCAGCCTGGACCGAGCTAGCACAGATACGCAGTATTTT.

This clonotype has only a few counts. The chain has TRBV12-5 and TRBJ2-3; 13 bases map to TRBD2. The CDR3 runs 20 residues. Germline CDR1 reads LGHNT; CDR2 reads FRNRAP. The ends lost 2 bases at V and 2 bases at J; junction bases unmatched: 13. The CDR3 loop reads CASGLISWGTSGILTDTQYF. The CDR3 DNA reads as TGTGCTAGTGGTTTGATATCGTGGGGGACTAGCGGGATCCTCACAGATACGCAGTATTTT.

This clonotype was seen a handful of times. The chain recombines TRBV2 with TRBJ1-2; D is unresolved. In germline, CDR1 is SNHLY, CDR2 FYNNEI. The V end lost 6 bases, the J end lost 0 bases, and 14 bases lay between the germline ends. The CDR3 has 15 residues. CDR3 amino acids: CASRRRTDSNYGYTF. CDR3 coding DNA: TGTGCCAGCAGGAGGAGGACGGATTCTAACTATGGCTACACCTTC.

The chain is built from TRBV7-6 and TRBJ2-7; TRBD2 matches at 12 bases. Germline V gene data show CDR1 as SGHVS and CDR2 as FNYEAQ. V lost 5 bases, J lost 1 base, and 9 bases stayed unmatched. The length of the CDR3 is 17 residues. In nucleotides, the CDR3 is TGTGCCAGCAGCCCATTACGGACTAGCGGGGTTTCCTACGAGCAGTACTTC. Its translation is CASSPLRTSGVSYEQYF. The variable domain in full, with the rest retrieved from reference TRBV7-6 and TRBJ2-7, is GAGVSQSPRYKVTKRGQDVALRCDPISGHVSLYWYRQALGQGPEFLTYFNYEAQQDKSGLPNDRFSAERPEGSISTLTIQRTEQRDSAMYRCASSPLRTSGVSYEQYFGPGTRLTVT.

The V gene is TRBV7-2, the J gene TRBJ2-4; the match to TRBD2 covers 8 bases. The DNA end lines up better with TRBJ2-5; the J call may be wrong. The germline CDR1 and CDR2 sequences are SGHTA and FQGNSA. CDR3 size: 14 residues. In DNA form, the CDR3 reads TGTGCCAGCGGAACAGGGAGCGGGGGAGAGACCCAGTACTTC. Amino acid sequence: CASGTGSGGETQYF.

The J gene is TRBJ2-5, the V gene TRBV7-2, with TRBD1 identical over 8 bases. V lost 5 bases and J lost 5; bases outside the gene matches: 7. The CDR3 extends over 14 amino acids. CDR1 and CDR2 from the germline V gene are SGHTA and FQGNSA. The CDR3 protein is CASSDPGGWETQYF. DNA of the CDR3: TGTGCCAGCAGCGACCCAGGGGGCTGGGAGACCCAGTACTTC.

This clonotype was counted only a few times. The chain recombines TRBV7-9 with TRBJ1-4; no clear D gene. The CDR3 contains 14 residues. Looked up from germline, CDR1 is SEHNR and CDR2 is FQNEAQ (reference sequence). Trimming removed 3 bases at V and 7 bases at J, with 12 bases between. The CDR3 sequence is CASSFPGRVEKLFF. CDR3 sequence (DNA): TGTGCCAGCAGCTTCCCCGGACGGGTTGAAAAACTGTTTTTT.